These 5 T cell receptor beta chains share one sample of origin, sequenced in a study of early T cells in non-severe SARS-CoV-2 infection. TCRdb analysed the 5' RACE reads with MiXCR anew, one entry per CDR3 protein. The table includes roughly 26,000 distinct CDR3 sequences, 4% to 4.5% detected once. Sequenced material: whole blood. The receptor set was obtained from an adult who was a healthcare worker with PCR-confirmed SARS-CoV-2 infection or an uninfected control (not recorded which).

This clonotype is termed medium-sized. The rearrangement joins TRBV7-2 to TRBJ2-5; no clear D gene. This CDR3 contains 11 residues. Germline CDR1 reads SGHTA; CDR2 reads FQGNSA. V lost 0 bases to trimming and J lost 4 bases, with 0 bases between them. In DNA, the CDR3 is TGTGCCAGCAGCTTAGCAGAGACCCAGTACTTC. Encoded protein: CASSLAETQYF.

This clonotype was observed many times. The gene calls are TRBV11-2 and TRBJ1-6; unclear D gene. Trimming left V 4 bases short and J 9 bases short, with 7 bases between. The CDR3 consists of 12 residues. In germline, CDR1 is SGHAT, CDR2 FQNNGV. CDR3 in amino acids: CASSSEGSPLHF. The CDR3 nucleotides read TGTGCCAGCAGCTCAGAGGGTTCACCCCTCCACTTT.

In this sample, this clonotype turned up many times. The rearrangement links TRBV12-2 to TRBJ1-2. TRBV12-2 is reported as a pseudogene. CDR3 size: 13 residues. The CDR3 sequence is CASRPRGCYGYTF. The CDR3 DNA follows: TGTGCAAGTCGCCCGCGCGGGTGTTATGGCTACACCTTC.

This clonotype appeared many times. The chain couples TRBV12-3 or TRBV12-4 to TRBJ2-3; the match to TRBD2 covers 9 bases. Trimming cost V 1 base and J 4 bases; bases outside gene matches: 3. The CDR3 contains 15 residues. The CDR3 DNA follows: TGTGCCAGCAGTTTAGGGATAGCGGGAGCAGATACGCAGTATTTT. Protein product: CASSLGIAGADTQYF.

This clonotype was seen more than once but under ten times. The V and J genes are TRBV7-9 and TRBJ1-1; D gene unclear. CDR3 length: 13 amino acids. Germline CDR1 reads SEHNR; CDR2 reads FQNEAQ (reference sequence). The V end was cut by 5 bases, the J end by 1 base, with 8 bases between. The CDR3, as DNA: TGTGCCAGCAGCCAACGGGAGAACACTGAAGCTTTCTTT. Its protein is CASSQRENTEAFF.